This TCR beta chain derives from a study of T cells in Graves' hyperthyroidism and ophthalmopathy. General study results and limits: Peripheral blood also featured most of the thyroid clonotypes expanded above 0.001.

As concerns this clonotype: Antigen unknown.

Amplified regions were TCR beta CDR3 sequences from RNA transcripts. The primer set for the first-round RT-PCR of the TCR CDR3 was HTBI. TCRdb used MiXCR to reprocess the multiplex PCR reads, holding one entry per CDR3 protein. The profile shows 600,000 to 700,000 distinct CDR3 sequences, 14% to 15% of them singletons. The germline CDR1 and CDR2 sequences are MNHEY and SMNVEV (reference sequence). Deletions cut 2 bases from V and 4 bases from J, with 17 bases between. CDR3 length: 16 amino acids. V usage is TRBV27 and J usage is TRBJ1-2; D not certain. Source material: blood. This sequence originates from a woman between 35 and 50 years old with Graves' ophthalmopathy. CDR3 in DNA: TGTGCCAGCAGTTTAAGGTCGCCCCCAACTCCCTATGGCTACACCTTC. The encoded protein is CASSLRSPPTPYGYTF.